These T cell receptor beta chains were read from a single sample in a study of blood T cell repertoires in COVID-19. Method: immunoSEQ multiplex PCR; TCRdb's copy keeps in-frame clones and lacks some. The profile covers about 68,000 clones, with about 87% appearing a single time and roughly 2.4% taken by the ten largest. Sample: peripheral blood. These receptors came from a human donor in a cohort sampled during active COVID-19. CDR3s include the opening cysteine and the closing phenylalanine or tryptophan. A D gene is named only where the DNA matches it firmly. Clone size is not always given. Where it is, it says once, few, many or a class for expanded clones.

>TRBJ2-1|.|TRBV7-9|once
TGTGCCAGCAGCCATCCAGCGGAGGAGCAGTTCTTC
CASSHPAEEQFF
>TRBJ2-3|.|TRBV25-1|.
TGTGCCAGCAGTGCTTCGTCGCGGTTCTTCACAGATACGCAGTATTTT
CASSASSRFFTDTQYF
>TRBJ1-1|.|TRBV4-2|once
TGTGCCAGCAGCCTTCCCTCGGGGGGGCTCAACATGAACACTGAAGCTTTCTTT
CASSLPSGGLNMNTEAFF
>TRBJ2-1|TRBD2|TRBV6-5|.
TGTGCCAGCAGTAGGGGACTAGCGGAACAGTTCTTC
CASSRGLAEQFF
>TRBJ2-3|.|TRBV28|.
TGTGCCAGCCAACCGCCCGCCCGGACGCAGTATTTT
CASQPPARTQYF
>TRBJ2-2|TRBD2|TRBV13|.
TGTGCCAGCAGCCCCCTTGGACTAGCGGGGGGGTTCAACACCGGGGAGCTGTTTTTT
CASSPLGLAGGFNTGELFF
>TRBJ2-1|.|TRBV28|.
TGTGCCAGCAGTCTCAGGGGATCCTACAATGAGCAGTTCTTC
CASSLRGSYNEQFF
>TRBJ2-5|TRBD1|TRBV11-2|.
TGTGCCAGCAGCCCGACAGGGATAGAGACCCAGTACTTC
CASSPTGIETQYF
>TRBJ2-7|.|TRBV9|.
TGTGCCAGCAGCGGGAGGGGGACAGCCTACGAGCAGTACTTC
CASSGRGTAYEQYF
>TRBJ2-1|.|TRBV28|once
TGTGCCAGCAGTGATGACACCGACTACAATGAGCAGTTCTTC
CASSDDTDYNEQFF
>TRBJ1-5|.|TRBV28|.
TGTGCCAGCACCTCTGGTCCGCTCGGGGGCAATCAGCCCCAGCATTTT
CASTSGPLGGNQPQHF
>TRBJ2-2|.|TRBV9|.
TGTGCCAGCAGCCTTCTATCCGGGGAGCTGTTTTTT
CASSLLSGELFF
>TRBJ2-1|TRBD2|TRBV18|.
TGTGCCAGCTCTCAGAGACTAGCGGGAGTAGGGTCCTACAATGAGCAGTTCTTC
CASSQRLAGVGSYNEQFF
>TRBJ2-7|TRBD2|TRBV5-4|.
TGTGCCAGCAGCTTGACTAGCGGGAACTACGAGCAGTACTTC
CASSLTSGNYEQYF
>TRBJ1-2|TRBD1|TRBV7-2|once
TGTGCCAGCACCCAAAGGGACAGGGGAGAGGGCTACACCTTC
CASTQRDRGEGYTF
>TRBJ2-1|TRBD2|TRBV5-6|.
TGTGCCAGCAGACCGGGACTAGCGAGCTCCTACAATGAGCAGTTCTTC
CASRPGLASSYNEQFF
>TRBJ1-1|.|TRBV29-1|.
TGCAGCGTTGATACAGGGTACACTGAAGCTTTCTTT
CSVDTGYTEAFF
>TRBJ2-1|.|TRBV6-5|.
TGTGCCAGCAGTTATAGCACAGGGATTGAGCAGTTCTTC
CASSYSTGIEQFF
>TRBJ2-5|.|TRBV30|once
TGTGCCTGGAGCCGGGGGAGGACCCAGTACTTC
CAWSRGRTQYF
>TRBJ1-2|.|TRBV30|few
TGTGCCTGGAGTAGCCCCCGGTCCTATGGCTACACCTTC
CAWSSPRSYGYTF
>TRBJ2-2|.|TRBV30|.
TGTGCCTGGGGACGACAGTCCACCGGGGAGCTGTTTTTT
CAWGRQSTGELFF
>TRBJ2-1|TRBD2|TRBV7-6|.
TGTGCCAGCAGCTTAAGACCGGGACTAGCGTCCTACAATGAGCAGTTCTTC
CASSLRPGLASYNEQFF
>TRBJ1-5|.|TRBV7-2|.
TGTGCCAGCAGCCCCGGGGTCGGTCAGCCCCAGCATTTT
CASSPGVGQPQHF
>TRBJ1-5|.|TRBV30|.
TGTGCCTGGAGTGGGCAGGGCAATCAGCCCCAGCATTTT
CAWSGQGNQPQHF
>TRBJ2-1|.|TRBV5-1|.
TGCGCCAGCAACGTAAATAGGGGCGAGCAGTTCTTC
CASNVNRGEQFF
>TRBJ2-4|TRBD2|TRBV2|.
TGTGCCAGCAGTGAAGCTGTAGCGGGTGCCAAAAACATTCAGTACTTC
CASSEAVAGAKNIQYF
>TRBJ1-4|.|TRBV2|.
TGTGCCAGCAGTGACGTTAGCTGGGGAGGGTTTGAAAAACTGTTTTTT
CASSDVSWGGFEKLFF
>TRBJ2-1|.|TRBV10-2|.
TGCGCCAGCAGGGGGGGAGCAAAGCAGTTCTTC
CASRGGAKQFF
>TRBJ1-1|.|TRBV15|.
TGTGCCACCAGCAGACAGGGGTGGACTGAAGCTTTCTTT
CATSRQGWTEAFF
>TRBJ2-3|.|TRBV10-3|.
TGTGCCATCAGTTCGGAGGGGGCGCAGGGAGATACGCAGTATTTT
CAISSEGAQGDTQYF
>TRBJ2-3|TRBD1|TRBV9|.
TGTGCCAGCAGCGGGCGCCCAGGGACAGGGACCACAGATACGCAGTATTTT
CASSGRPGTGTTDTQYF
>TRBJ2-3|TRBD1|TRBV28|.
TGTGCCAGCAGTTTAAAGGGGGCAACAGATACGCAGTATTTT
CASSLKGATDTQYF
>TRBJ1-5|.|TRBV27|.
TGTGCCAGCAGTCCCAGGACAGTTGATCAGCCCCAGCATTTT
CASSPRTVDQPQHF
>TRBJ1-2|.|TRBV19|few
TGTGCCAGTAGTATTATTGGGCAGGGGATTAACTATGGCTACACCTTC
CASSIIGQGINYGYTF